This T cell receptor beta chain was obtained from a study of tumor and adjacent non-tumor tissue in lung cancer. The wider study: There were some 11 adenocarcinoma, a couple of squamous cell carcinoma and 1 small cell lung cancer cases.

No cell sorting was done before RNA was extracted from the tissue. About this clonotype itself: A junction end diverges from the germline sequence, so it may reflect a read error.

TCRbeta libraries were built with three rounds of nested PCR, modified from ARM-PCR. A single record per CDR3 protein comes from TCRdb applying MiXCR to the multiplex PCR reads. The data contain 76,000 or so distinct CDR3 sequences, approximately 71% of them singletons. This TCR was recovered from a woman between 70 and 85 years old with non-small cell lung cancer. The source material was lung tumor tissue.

The CDR3 spells CVSSVGTPNQPHHF. DNA of the CDR3: TGTGTCAGCAGTGTCGGGACACCGAATCAGCCCCATCATTTT. This rearrangement joins TRBV6-6 to TRBJ1-5, with D perhaps matching TRBD1 (6 bases). CDR1 MNHNY and CDR2 SVGAGI come from the germline V gene (reference sequence). CDR3 size: 14 residues.